These T cell receptor beta chains were read from a single sample in a study of cytomegalovirus exposure and HLA in healthy donors. Data came from immunoSEQ multiplex PCR; TCRdb stores just in-frame clones and leaves some out. The sample has about 140,000 clones, around 73% seen once; the top ten hold roughly 14%. The sequenced sample consisted of PBMCs. The receptors derive from a human donor in good health. Each CDR3 is given with its conserved first and last residue. The D gene is left open where the match is weak. Not every row has a clone size; where given, it reads once, few, many or a size class.

CASSVQGAGEQYF TGTGCCAGTAGTGTCCAGGGGGCGGGGGAGCAGTACTTC TRBD1 TRBJ2-7 . TRBV19
CASSQTGLTKNIQYF TGTGCCAGCAGTCAAACAGGGTTGACCAAAAACATTCAGTACTTC . TRBJ2-4 once TRBV6-6
CASNPGANTGELFF TGTGCCAGCAACCCAGGCGCGAACACCGGGGAGCTGTTTTTT . TRBJ2-2 . TRBV9
CASSSGTGIYEQYF TGTGCCAGCAGCTCCGGGACAGGAATATACGAGCAGTACTTC TRBD1 TRBJ2-7 . TRBV5-8
CASSRQQGNTEAFF TGCGCCAGCAGCAGACAACAGGGAAACACTGAAGCTTTCTTT . TRBJ1-1 . TRBV5-1
CASSGGLAGVNIQYF TGTGCCAGCAGTGGCGGACTAGCGGGAGTTAACATTCAGTACTTC TRBD2 TRBJ2-4 few TRBV2
CASSLGGVPQHF TGTGCCAGCAGCTTAGGGGGGGTGCCCCAGCATTTT . TRBJ1-5 once TRBV7-9
CASSPTVSNQPQHF TGTGCCAGCAGCCCTACCGTTAGCAATCAGCCCCAGCATTTT . TRBJ1-5 . TRBV9
CASSSLIGEQYF TGTGCCAGCAGCTCCCTGATCGGCGAGCAGTACTTC . TRBJ2-7 . TRBV5-6
CASSRQGGGYGYTF TGTGCCAGCAGTCGACAGGGGGGAGGCTATGGCTACACCTTC TRBD1 TRBJ1-2 . TRBV27
CASSLGAGVINEQFF TGTGCCAGCAGCTTAGGGGCGGGAGTCATTAATGAGCAGTTCTTC TRBD2 TRBJ2-1 . TRBV7-2
CASSSRGGREQYF TGCGCCAGCAGCTCCCGGGGAGGCAGGGAGCAGTACTTC . TRBJ2-7 . TRBV5-1
CASRWDNTQETQYF TGCGCCAGTAGATGGGACAATACCCAAGAGACCCAGTACTTC . TRBJ2-5 . TRBV5-1
CATSSDSSYGYTF TGTGCCACCAGCAGCGACAGCTCCTATGGCTACACCTTC . TRBJ1-2 once TRBV15
CASSQSVPQHF TGTGCCAGCAGTCAATCAGTGCCCCAGCATTTT . TRBJ1-5 . TRBV6-6
CASSPRDRAPDTQYF TGTGCCAGCAGCCCCCGGGACAGGGCCCCAGATACGCAGTATTTT TRBD1 TRBJ2-3 . TRBV5-6
CASSLLPLAGGEETQYF TGCGCCAGCAGCTTGTTGCCGCTAGCGGGGGGGGAAGAGACCCAGTACTTC TRBD2 TRBJ2-5 . TRBV5-1
CASSYAGNYGYTF TGTGCCAGCAGTTATGCGGGTAACTATGGCTACACCTTC . TRBJ1-2 . TRBV27
CASRGKGLAGVNEQFF TGTGCCAGCAGGGGGAAGGGACTAGCGGGAGTCAATGAGCAGTTCTTC TRBD2 TRBJ2-1 . TRBV5-8
CASSLQGVEAFF TGTGCCAGCTCACTACAGGGGGTGGAAGCTTTCTTT TRBD1 TRBJ1-1 . TRBV18
CASSIYGGRVIDEQFF TGTGCCAGTAGTATTTATGGCGGGAGAGTCATTGATGAGCAGTTCTTC TRBD2 TRBJ2-1 few TRBV19
CATSRDRNSNQPQHF TGTGCCACCAGCAGAGATAGAAATAGCAATCAGCCCCAGCATTTT . TRBJ1-5 . TRBV15
CASSVGQLNYEQYF TGCGCCAGCAGCGTAGGACAGTTAAACTACGAGCAGTACTTC . TRBJ2-7 . TRBV5-1
CASSLPQRGTYEQYF TGTGCCAGCAGCTTACCCCAGCGGGGAACCTACGAGCAGTACTTC TRBD2 TRBJ2-7 . TRBV7-9
CASSSRGTEAFF TGTGCCAGCAGTTCCAGGGGAACTGAAGCTTTCTTT . TRBJ1-1 . TRBV28
CASSLNRGDLDGYTF TGTGCCAGCAGCTTGAATCGGGGAGATTTGGATGGCTACACCTTC . TRBJ1-2 . TRBV5-8
CASSFVTYEQYF TGTGCCAGCAGCTTTGTTACCTACGAGCAGTACTTC . TRBJ2-7 . TRBV7-9